This record covers a single TCR beta chain. This clone's antigen is unknown. No qualities accompany the bases; no much larger clone lies one base away. The source of the sample is a study of blood T cell repertoires in COVID-19 (TCRdb year 2020). Regarding the study in general: The collaborator samples originated in the United States, Italy and Spain and spanned the acute and convalescent phases of COVID-19. The dataset comprised deeply sampled blood TCRbeta repertoires from subjects exposed to, actively infected with, or recovered from COVID-19. Where available, HLA class I and class II types were taken from metadata supplied by the sample provider and were not determined by assay-based typing. Nearly every sample came with metadata listing a de-identified subject ID, COVID-19 status, age in years and sex. Samples were obtained from the ongoing ImmuneRACE study (first 160 participants) and from about 1,300 subjects provided by 6 global collaborators. The repertoires were released in a freely available public database meant as a resource for research on the immune response to SARS-CoV-2. The prospective study material was composed of cDNA or gDNA derived from T cells, B-cell-depleted T cells, or PBMCs.

TCRbeta CDR3 regions were amplified from genomic DNA using the immunoSEQ Assay, a bias-controlled multiplex PCR. The authors' analysis ran thus. The number of nucleated cells in each sample was estimated by amplification of reference gene primers within the assay. To quantify the absolute abundance of each unique TCRbeta CDR3 rearrangement, sequence reads were collapsed and filtered. For each sample, productive Simpson clonality was calculated as the square root of Simpson's diversity index over productive rearrangements. Sourced from immuneACCESS, this table was stored by TCRdb with only in-frame sequences that have V and J called. A share of the clones is absent; for the studies checked, an unresolved V gene accounts for under half, and the remainder has no known explanation. V, J and clone size reflect that table, while D and trimming were determined from the DNA. This sample is represented by about 220,000 clones; 82% of them were singletons. The ten largest clonotypes hold about 5.6% of the sample.

General conclusions and limits of the study: The amount of clinical and demographic metadata varied by source and participant and was provided uncurated.

V and J lose 4 bases and 4 bases, and a span of 17 bases separates them. The CDR3 runs 15 residues from the cysteine to the phenylalanine. Here the CDR3 DNA is all that survives: 45 bases in frame from base 1. CDR1 and CDR2 were assigned from the germline V gene as SGHRS and YFSETQ. At one collaborating source in Seattle, patients were enrolled during active infection and were followed longitudinally through the course of disease. Each collaborating institution followed its own protocols to collect whole blood in K2EDTA tubes. For TCRbeta analysis, collaborator samples were shipped as frozen whole blood, as isolated PBMCs, or as DNA extracted from either sample type.

Sequencing was performed on peripheral blood. The sequence came from a woman in her 70s with COVID-19, enrolled during active disease. The chain employs TRBV5-1 and TRBJ1-2; perhaps TRBD1 is the D gene, with 6 bases matching. The nucleotides are TGCGCCAGCAGCCCTCAAGGGGGTATAAGCTATGGCTACACCTTC. It codes for CASSPQGGISYGYTF.